The 27 T cell receptor beta chains below were found in one sample sequenced in a study of TIL therapy for anti-PD-1-resistant metastatic lung cancer. Time point defined: pre-treatment sample, taken before nivolumab and TIL therapy. This was the immunoSEQ v3 assay. The assay was immunoSEQ multiplex PCR, and TCRdb's table has in-frame clones only and misses some. The repertoire holds tens of thousands of clones, with roughly 85% as singletons. The starting material was blood, obtained at baseline. The receptors come from a person aged 25 to 85 with non-small cell lung cancer.

The chain recombines TRBV28 with TRBJ2-1; D perhaps matches TRBD1 (6 bases). The length of the CDR3 is 14 residues. Germline CDR1 and CDR2: MDHEN and SYDVKM. V was pared by 5 bases and J by 6 bases, with 14 bases between. The CDR3 DNA is TGTGCCAGCAGTAAATCCGGGACATTCAATGAGCAGTTCTTC. Protein: CASSKSGTFNEQFF.

This clone was seen a few times. The genes are TRBV3-1 (or the pseudogene TRBV3-2) and TRBJ1-5; D remains ambiguous. V lost 3 bases, J lost 3 bases, and 12 bases lay in between. The CDR3 sequence is 15 residues long. Looked up from germline, CDR1 is LGHDT and CDR2 is YNNKEL (reference sequence). This chain's CDR3 is CASSQGLDNNQPQHF. The DNA of the CDR3 is TGTGCCAGCAGCCAGGGTCTCGACAACAATCAGCCCCAGCATTTT.

The rearrangement links TRBV30 to TRBJ2-3; D perhaps matches TRBD2 (5 bases). The CDR3 sequence is 15 residues long. Germline V gene sequence: CDR1 GTSNPN, CDR2 SVGIG (reference sequence). Trimming cost V 0 bases and J 2 bases, with 12 bases left between them. The CDR3 here is CAWSVLAAYTDTQYF. Written as DNA, the CDR3 is TGTGCCTGGAGTGTCCTAGCCGCGTACACAGATACGCAGTATTTT.

This clone was seen only once. This chain links TRBV6-5 with TRBJ1-1, with 9 bases that match TRBD1. Germline V gene lookup returns CDR1 MNHEY and CDR2 SVGAGI. Germline trimming cut 5 bases from V and 4 bases from J; bases unmatched to any gene: 5. The CDR3 covers 14 residues. CDR3 sequence: CASSLDRGGTEAFF. The CDR3 bases are TGTGCCAGCAGTCTAGACAGGGGGGGCACTGAAGCTTTCTTT.

This clone was observed a single time. The chain joins TRBV27 to TRBJ2-7; a possible D gene is TRBD2 (6 bases). The CDR3 extends over 16 amino acids. In germline, CDR1 is MNHEY, CDR2 SMNVEV (reference sequence). With 8 bases removed from V and 1 base from J, the gap between germline ends came to 21 bases. The CDR3 loop reads CASSPDGGYRSYEQYF. The DNA for the CDR3 is TGTGCCAGCTCTCCTGATGGGGGGTATAGGTCCTACGAGCAGTACTTC.

The rearrangement joins TRBV7-2 to TRBJ2-7; no reliable D call. Trimming removed 0 bases from V and 3 bases from J, with 6 bases in between. This CDR3 is 13 amino acids long. Per the germline V gene, CDR1 is SGHTA and CDR2 is FQGNSA. CDR3 region: CASSLARGYEQYF. The CDR3 DNA is TGTGCCAGCAGCTTAGCGAGAGGCTACGAGCAGTACTTC.

The chain couples TRBV11-2 to TRBJ2-3; no definite D call. Germline lookup yields CDR1 SGHAT and CDR2 FQNNGV. The CDR3 sequence is 15 residues long. V lost 0 bases, J lost 0 bases, and 7 bases lay in between. CDR3 amino acids: CASSLEDGSTDTQYF. The CDR3 region has the DNA TGTGCCAGCAGCTTAGAGGACGGAAGCACAGATACGCAGTATTTT.

V usage is TRBV2 and J usage is TRBJ2-1, with 9 nucleotides matching TRBD2. Germline CDR1 reads SNHLY; CDR2 reads FYNNEI. The CDR3 extends over 15 amino acids. Germline trimming cut 6 bases from V and 0 bases from J; bases unmatched to any gene: 3. Written as DNA, the CDR3 is TGTGCCAGCAGCGCGCGGGAGGGCTCCTACAATGAGCAGTTCTTC. Encoded protein: CASSAREGSYNEQFF.

The DNA for the CDR3 is TGTGCCTGGAGTGTACTGGGGGGCTCACCCCTCCACTTT. This translates into CAWSVLGGSPLHF. The chain has TRBV30 and TRBJ1-6, with D maybe TRBD1 (6 bases). V lost 0 bases and J 10 bases, leaving 10 bases between the germline ends. The germline CDR1 and CDR2 sequences are GTSNPN and SVGIG (reference sequence). The CDR3 has 13 amino acids.

The J gene is TRBJ2-2, the V gene TRBV19; 8 nucleotides agree with TRBD1. With 7 bases clipped from V and 7 bases from J, the junction kept 8 bases outside the gene matches. This CDR3 is 14 amino acids long. Germline CDR1 reads LNHDA; CDR2 reads SQIVND (reference sequence). DNA of the CDR3: TGTGCCAGTAACACACAGGGGGAGATCGGGGAGCTGTTTTTT. This encodes CASNTQGEIGELFF.

This clone was detected a few times. The chain employs TRBV30 and TRBJ1-3, with D hard to call. Between the trimmed V and J ends, which lost 0 bases and 4 bases, there was a span of 4 bases. This CDR3 contains 12 residues. The germline CDR1 and CDR2 sequences are GTSNPN and SVGIG (reference sequence). The CDR3 region has the DNA TGTGCCTGGAGTGTCGGAGGAAACACCATATATTTT. It codes for CAWSVGGNTIYF.

The chain is built from TRBV28 and TRBJ2-4, with D maybe TRBD1 (6 bases). V shed 5 bases and J shed 5 bases, with 10 bases lying between them. This CDR3 has 13 amino acids. Germline assignment: CDR1 MDHEN and CDR2 SYDVKM. The CDR3 DNA reads TGTGCCAGCAGTCCCTGGACAGAAAACATTCAGTACTTC. Residues: CASSPWTENIQYF.

This clone was counted a single time. The chain links TRBV19 to TRBJ2-1; 12 bases fit TRBD2. The length of the CDR3 is 16 residues. The germline V gene has CDR1 LNHDA and CDR2 SQIVND (reference sequence). Trimming removed 6 bases from V and 3 bases from J; junction bases left unmatched: 6. CDR3 residues: CASRTRLAGDYNEQFF. For the CDR3, the DNA is TGTGCCAGTAGGACCCGACTAGCGGGGGACTACAATGAGCAGTTCTTC.

The rearrangement links TRBV28 to TRBJ1-1; possible D gene TRBD1, 5 bases. The germline CDR1 and CDR2 sequences are MDHEN and SYDVKM. The CDR3 runs 12 residues. Trimming removed 5 bases at V and 5 bases at J, with 9 bases between. Here the CDR3 reads CASSPRGTEAFF. The CDR3 DNA reads as TGTGCCAGCAGTCCCCGGGGGACTGAAGCTTTCTTT.

The genes are TRBV2 and TRBJ1-5; D is uncertain. CDR3 size: 17 residues. V dropped 6 bases and J dropped 3 bases, with 21 bases sitting between them. From germline, CDR1 is SNHLY and CDR2 FYNNEI. CDR3 sequence: CASSPPLGPVDNQPQHF. Here the CDR3 DNA reads TGTGCCAGCAGCCCCCCCTTGGGTCCGGTCGACAATCAGCCCCAGCATTTT.

The chain combines TRBV14 with TRBJ2-3; the D gene is possibly TRBD1 (5 bases). There are 13 residues in the CDR3. Germline V gene lookup returns CDR1 SGHDN and CDR2 FVKESK. Between the trimmed V and J ends, which lost 1 base and 9 bases, there was a span of 11 bases. The CDR3 DNA is TGTGCCAGCAGCCAAGGACAGCTTAGCACGCAGTATTTT. Its translation: CASSQGQLSTQYF.

This chain uses TRBV24-1 with TRBJ2-2; possible D gene TRBD1, 6 bases. Looked up from germline, CDR1 is KGHDR and CDR2 is SFDVKD. V was trimmed by 3 bases and J by 3 bases, leaving 13 bases between them. CDR3 length equals 16 residues. The CDR3 here is CATSDAKGVYTGELFF. As DNA, the CDR3 is TGTGCCACCAGTGATGCGAAGGGGGTGTACACCGGGGAGCTGTTTTTT.

This clone was counted a few times. The same CDR3 can be traced to other DNA sequences in this sample. The chain carries TRBV7-9 and TRBJ1-5; 7 nucleotides agree with TRBD1. The CDR3 consists of 14 residues. Germline lookup yields CDR1 SEHNR and CDR2 FQNEAQ (reference sequence). Trimming cost V 5 bases and J 1 base; bases outside gene matches: 2. DNA for the CDR3: TGTGCCAGCAGCCTGGGACAGAGCAATCAGCCCCAGCATTTT. Its translation: CASSLGQSNQPQHF.

The gene calls are TRBV30 and TRBJ2-1; 8 bases are shared with TRBD2. The CDR3 covers 17 residues. CDR1 is GTSNPN and CDR2 is SVGIG in the germline V gene (reference sequence). V dropped 4 bases and J dropped 2; count of bases not matched to a gene: 13. DNA of the CDR3: TGTGCCTGGACTCAAAGTTGGCCAGCGGGAGCCTACAATGAGCAGTTCTTC. It encodes CAWTQSWPAGAYNEQFF.

V is TRBV10-2 and J is TRBJ2-1; 8 positions match TRBD2. V lost 8 bases and J lost 14; bases outside the gene matches: 5. Germline CDR1 reads WSHSY; CDR2 reads SAAADI. This CDR3 is built from 10 residues. The CDR3: CASLGLVKFF. For the CDR3, the DNA is TGCGCCAGCTTGGGACTAGTAAAGTTCTTC.

J is TRBJ2-7 and V is TRBV7-9, with D hard to call. CDR1 and CDR2 from the germline V gene are SEHNR and FQNEAQ (reference sequence). There are 14 residues in the CDR3. V was trimmed by 10 bases and J by 6 bases, leaving 22 bases between them. As DNA, the CDR3 is TGTGCCACCACGGACCCATCCGTTTTTCCCGAGCAGTACTTC. Translated, it gives CATTDPSVFPEQYF.

This rearrangement joins TRBV7-9 to TRBJ1-4; TRBD1 aligns across 7 bases. With 2 bases clipped from V and 6 bases from J, the junction kept 9 bases outside the gene matches. CDR1 is SEHNR and CDR2 is FQNEAQ in the germline V gene (reference sequence). This CDR3 spans 16 amino acids. CDR3 residues: CASSLITSQGDEKLFF. CDR3 sequence (DNA): TGTGCCAGCAGCTTAATTACGTCTCAGGGGGATGAAAAACTGTTTTTT.

This chain uses TRBV24-1 with TRBJ1-6; 8 positions agree with TRBD1. The V and J ends lost 9 bases and 4 bases, in that order; junction bases with no gene match: 13. This CDR3 is built from 17 residues. Germline V gives CDR1 KGHDR, CDR2 SFDVKD. CDR3 bases: TGTGCCACCCATTCGGGACAGGTAAACTATTATAATTCACCCCTCCACTTT. Translated, it gives CATHSGQVNYYNSPLHF.

The chain carries TRBV29-1 and TRBJ2-1; the D is unclear. The CDR3 is 14 amino acids. Trimming removed 6 bases from V and 3 bases from J, with 15 bases in between. Germline CDR1 SQVTM, CDR2 ANQGSEA. This chain's CDR3 is CSVSDGRIYNEQFF. CDR3 nucleotides: TGCAGCGTGAGCGATGGTCGAATCTACAATGAGCAGTTCTTC.

The chain combines TRBV4-3 with TRBJ2-2, with TRBD1 identical over 9 bases. Germline V gene lookup returns CDR1 LGHNA and CDR2 YSLEER. The CDR3 totals 17 residues. After removal of 0 bases from V and 6 bases from J, the junction contained 8 bases not matched to a gene. CDR3 region: CASSQDKGTGISGELFF. Here the CDR3 DNA reads TGCGCCAGCAGCCAAGATAAAGGGACAGGGATATCCGGGGAGCTGTTTTTT.

The J gene is TRBJ2-1, the V gene TRBV6-2 or TRBV6-3, with 7 bases fitting TRBD1. Germline assignment: CDR1 MNHEY and CDR2 SVGEGT. CDR3 length equals 19 residues. Trimming cost V 4 bases and J 0 bases; bases outside gene matches: 15. CDR3 region: CASSLSRDRFSSSYNEQFF. CDR3 in DNA: TGTGCCAGCAGTTTATCACGGGACAGATTTTCAAGCTCCTACAATGAGCAGTTCTTC.

The chain uses TRBV10-3 and TRBJ2-7; no reliable D call. V lost 8 bases and J 1 base, leaving 9 bases between the germline ends. CDR1 is ENHRY and CDR2 is SYGVKD in the germline V gene. The CDR3 is made up of 12 amino acids. The CDR3 nucleotides are TGTGCCATCGGGAAGATATCCTACGAGCAGTACTTC. The encoded protein is CAIGKISYEQYF.